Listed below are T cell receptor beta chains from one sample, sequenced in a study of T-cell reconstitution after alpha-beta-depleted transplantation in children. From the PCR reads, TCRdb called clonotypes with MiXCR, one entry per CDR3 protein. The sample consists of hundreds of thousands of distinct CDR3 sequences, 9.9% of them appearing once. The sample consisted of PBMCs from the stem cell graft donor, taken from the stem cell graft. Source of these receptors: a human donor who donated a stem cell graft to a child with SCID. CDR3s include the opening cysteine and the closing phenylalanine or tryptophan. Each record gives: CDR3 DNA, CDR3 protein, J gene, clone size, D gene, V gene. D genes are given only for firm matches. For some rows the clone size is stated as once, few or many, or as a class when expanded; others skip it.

CDR3nt: TGCGCCAGCAGTATCCAGGGGAGCACCGGGGAGCTGTTTTTT; CDR3aa: CASSIQGSTGELFF; j_gene: TRBJ2-2; abundance: many; d_gene: NA; v_gene: TRBV10-2
CDR3nt: TGTGCCAGCAGCTTAGCGAGAGGAACCTACGAGCAGTACTTC; CDR3aa: CASSLARGTYEQYF; j_gene: TRBJ2-7; abundance: NA; d_gene: NA; v_gene: TRBV7-2
CDR3nt: TGCAGTGCCACCCGAACTTCCCGGAGGAACACTGAAGCTTTCTTT; CDR3aa: CSATRTSRRNTEAFF; j_gene: TRBJ1-1; abundance: few; d_gene: NA; v_gene: TRBV20-1
CDR3nt: TGCAGTGTCACAGAGCGGACAATCGGCAGGGAGACCCAGTACTTC; CDR3aa: CSVTERTIGRETQYF; j_gene: TRBJ2-5; abundance: NA; d_gene: NA; v_gene: TRBV20-1
CDR3nt: TGTGCCAGCAGCTTGGCAGTAGCTGCAACTAATGAAAAACTGTTTTTT; CDR3aa: CASSLAVAATNEKLFF; j_gene: TRBJ1-4; abundance: many; d_gene: NA; v_gene: TRBV7-8
CDR3nt: TGTGCCATCAGAAAAACAGGGGACAATCAGCCCCAGCATTTT; CDR3aa: CAIRKTGDNQPQHF; j_gene: TRBJ1-5; abundance: many; d_gene: TRBD1; v_gene: TRBV10-3
CDR3nt: TGTGCCAGCAGTGAAGCGTTTCTCTCCTACGAGCAGTACTTC; CDR3aa: CASSEAFLSYEQYF; j_gene: TRBJ2-7; abundance: few; d_gene: NA; v_gene: TRBV6-1
CDR3nt: TGTGCCAGCAGCCCCGGGATTAGCGGCGAGTACAATGAGCAGTTCTTC; CDR3aa: CASSPGISGEYNEQFF; j_gene: TRBJ2-1; abundance: NA; d_gene: NA; v_gene: TRBV7-9
CDR3nt: TGCGCCAGCAGTGAATCAGGGCTTACATATGGCTACACCTTC; CDR3aa: CASSESGLTYGYTF; j_gene: TRBJ1-2; abundance: NA; d_gene: NA; v_gene: TRBV10-2
CDR3nt: TGCAGCGTTGAAGTGGCGGGCAAGGGAGCTACGCAGTATTTT; CDR3aa: CSVEVAGKGATQYF; j_gene: TRBJ2-3; abundance: many; d_gene: NA; v_gene: TRBV29-1
CDR3nt: TGTGCCAGCAGTGAAGGCCCCAGGCAGTTCTTC; CDR3aa: CASSEGPRQFF; j_gene: TRBJ2-1; abundance: few; d_gene: NA; v_gene: TRBV2
CDR3nt: TGCGCCAGCAGGGCCTCTTCAGGAGCCAACAATGAGCAGTTCTTC; CDR3aa: CASRASSGANNEQFF; j_gene: TRBJ2-1; abundance: NA; d_gene: NA; v_gene: TRBV5-1
CDR3nt: TGTGCCAGCAGCCAAGAAGTCGGCAGGGGGGGGTACGAGCAGTACTTC; CDR3aa: CASSQEVGRGGYEQYF; j_gene: TRBJ2-7; abundance: many; d_gene: NA; v_gene: TRBV14
CDR3nt: TGCAGCGTTGAAGATCCCCCGCAGGACTATGGCTACACCTTC; CDR3aa: CSVEDPPQDYGYTF; j_gene: TRBJ1-2; abundance: few; d_gene: NA; v_gene: TRBV29-1
CDR3nt: TGCAGTGCTAAAATCCTCATAGCGGGGGGTCTGAATGAGCAGTTCTTC; CDR3aa: CSAKILIAGGLNEQFF; j_gene: TRBJ2-1; abundance: few; d_gene: TRBD2; v_gene: TRBV20-1
CDR3nt: TGCGCCAGCAGCCAAGAGGGGACAGGAGTATCTAGCACAGATACGCAGTATTTT; CDR3aa: CASSQEGTGVSSTDTQYF; j_gene: TRBJ2-3; abundance: NA; d_gene: TRBD1; v_gene: TRBV4-1
CDR3nt: TGTGCCAGCAGGCAGGGACAGACGAACACCGGGGAGCTGTTTTTT; CDR3aa: CASRQGQTNTGELFF; j_gene: TRBJ2-2; abundance: few; d_gene: TRBD1; v_gene: TRBV5-6
CDR3nt: TGCAGTGCTAGACGGTGGGAACGCCGGGAGCAGTACTTC; CDR3aa: CSARRWERREQYF; j_gene: TRBJ2-7; abundance: NA; d_gene: NA; v_gene: TRBV20-1
CDR3nt: TGTGCCAGCAGTCTCGGGACAGGGGCATATAGCAATCAGCCCCAGCATTTT; CDR3aa: CASSLGTGAYSNQPQHF; j_gene: TRBJ1-5; abundance: NA; d_gene: TRBD1; v_gene: TRBV12-3/TRBV12-4
CDR3nt: TGTGCCAGCAGCTTTAGTACAGAGACCCAGTACTTC; CDR3aa: CASSFSTETQYF; j_gene: TRBJ2-5; abundance: NA; d_gene: NA; v_gene: TRBV5-6
CDR3nt: TGCGCCAGCAGCAGACGTCAGGGGTATGGCACTGAAGCTTTCTTT; CDR3aa: CASSRRQGYGTEAFF; j_gene: TRBJ1-1; abundance: few; d_gene: NA; v_gene: TRBV5-1
CDR3nt: TGTGCCAGCAGCTTCTTGACAGCGTGGAACACCGGGGAGCTGTTTTTT; CDR3aa: CASSFLTAWNTGELFF; j_gene: TRBJ2-2; abundance: NA; d_gene: NA; v_gene: TRBV5-6
CDR3nt: TGTGCCAGCAGCTCTAAGGGTGGGGTGAACATTCAGTACTTC; CDR3aa: CASSSKGGVNIQYF; j_gene: TRBJ2-4; abundance: NA; d_gene: NA; v_gene: TRBV7-2
CDR3nt: TGTGCCAGCAGTTCTCTCAGGACAACCTCCAATCAGCCCCAGCATTTT; CDR3aa: CASSSLRTTSNQPQHF; j_gene: TRBJ1-5; abundance: NA; d_gene: NA; v_gene: TRBV6-2/TRBV6-3
CDR3nt: TGCGCCAGCAGGGACGGGAATGGGAATGAGCAGTTCTTC; CDR3aa: CASRDGNGNEQFF; j_gene: TRBJ2-1; abundance: few; d_gene: NA; v_gene: TRBV5-1
CDR3nt: TGCAGTGCTAGAGATGGTCGGGGTGAGCAGCCCCAGCATTTT; CDR3aa: CSARDGRGEQPQHF; j_gene: TRBJ1-5; abundance: NA; d_gene: NA; v_gene: TRBV20-1
CDR3nt: TGTGCCAGCAGCTTTCATAGCTCTGGGGCCAACGTCCTGACTTTC; CDR3aa: CASSFHSSGANVLTF; j_gene: TRBJ2-6; abundance: few; d_gene: NA; v_gene: TRBV7-9
CDR3nt: TGCGCCAGCAGCTTGGTGGCCCGGGACACCGGGGAGCTGTTTTTT; CDR3aa: CASSLVARDTGELFF; j_gene: TRBJ2-2; abundance: few; d_gene: NA; v_gene: TRBV5-1
CDR3nt: TGTGCCAGCAGCGTAGATTCTAGCGGGGGGAACACAGATACGCAGTATTTT; CDR3aa: CASSVDSSGGNTDTQYF; j_gene: TRBJ2-3; abundance: many; d_gene: TRBD2; v_gene: TRBV9
CDR3nt: TGTGCCAGCAGTCCGAGGTTAGACACGCAGTATTTT; CDR3aa: CASSPRLDTQYF; j_gene: TRBJ2-3; abundance: many; d_gene: NA; v_gene: TRBV12-3/TRBV12-4
CDR3nt: TGTGCCAGCAGTTACGACATAGGGCAGTTCTTC; CDR3aa: CASSYDIGQFF; j_gene: TRBJ2-1; abundance: NA; d_gene: NA; v_gene: TRBV6-6
CDR3nt: TGTGCCAGCTCCCCTGGACAGGGTGTCACTGAAGCTTTCTTT; CDR3aa: CASSPGQGVTEAFF; j_gene: TRBJ1-1; abundance: NA; d_gene: TRBD1; v_gene: TRBV18
CDR3nt: TGTGCCAGCAGCTCAATTGGAAACACTGAAGCTTTCTTT; CDR3aa: CASSSIGNTEAFF; j_gene: TRBJ1-1; abundance: few; d_gene: NA; v_gene: TRBV7-9
CDR3nt: TGTGCCAGCAGCCAAGCACAGGGTCCGCAGGAAGCTTTCTTT; CDR3aa: CASSQAQGPQEAFF; j_gene: TRBJ1-1; abundance: few; d_gene: NA; v_gene: TRBV4-2
CDR3nt: TGTGCCAGCAGCTTTGGCTACTCCTACGAGCAGTACTTC; CDR3aa: CASSFGYSYEQYF; j_gene: TRBJ2-7; abundance: many; d_gene: NA; v_gene: TRBV5-5
CDR3nt: TGCAGTGCTAGAGATATAGGGACAGGTTCCTACGAGCAGTACTTC; CDR3aa: CSARDIGTGSYEQYF; j_gene: TRBJ2-7; abundance: NA; d_gene: TRBD1; v_gene: TRBV20-1
CDR3nt: TGCAGTGCTCGTCTAACTAGCATCCCCTACAATGAGCAGTTCTTC; CDR3aa: CSARLTSIPYNEQFF; j_gene: TRBJ2-1; abundance: NA; d_gene: NA; v_gene: TRBV20-1
CDR3nt: TGTGCCAGCAGCCTCGCGGGAGGGGAGCACACTGAAGCTTTCTTT; CDR3aa: CASSLAGGEHTEAFF; j_gene: TRBJ1-1; abundance: few; d_gene: NA; v_gene: TRBV6-1
CDR3nt: TGTGCCAGCAGCTTAATCACCGGGACAGGGTCCTACGAGCAGTACTTC; CDR3aa: CASSLITGTGSYEQYF; j_gene: TRBJ2-7; abundance: once; d_gene: TRBD1; v_gene: TRBV11-2
CDR3nt: TGCAGTGCTAGAGATCTGGGGCCGCGCACAGATACGCAGTATTTT; CDR3aa: CSARDLGPRTDTQYF; j_gene: TRBJ2-3; abundance: few; d_gene: NA; v_gene: TRBV20-1
CDR3nt: TGCAGTGCTAGGGCAGGGGGGAGAGAAGCTTTCTTT; CDR3aa: CSARAGGREAFF; j_gene: TRBJ1-1; abundance: NA; d_gene: TRBD1; v_gene: TRBV20-1
CDR3nt: TGTGCCAGCAGTACCCTTAGGGGGTACGGTGAGCAGTTCTTC; CDR3aa: CASSTLRGYGEQFF; j_gene: TRBJ2-1; abundance: NA; d_gene: NA; v_gene: TRBV6-2/TRBV6-3
CDR3nt: TGTGCCAGCAGGAATACAGGGGTTGGAGAGACCCAGTACTTC; CDR3aa: CASRNTGVGETQYF; j_gene: TRBJ2-5; abundance: few; d_gene: TRBD1; v_gene: TRBV12-3/TRBV12-4
CDR3nt: TGCGCCAGCAGCAGCTCACTCGGCTACGAGCAGTACTTC; CDR3aa: CASSSSLGYEQYF; j_gene: TRBJ2-7; abundance: few; d_gene: NA; v_gene: TRBV5-1
CDR3nt: TGTGCCACCAGTGACCGAGCGGTGGGGGACCAGTACTTC; CDR3aa: CATSDRAVGDQYF; j_gene: TRBJ2-5; abundance: NA; d_gene: NA; v_gene: TRBV24-1
CDR3nt: TGCAGTGCTCCCTCAGCGATGGGAGATACGCAGTATTTT; CDR3aa: CSAPSAMGDTQYF; j_gene: TRBJ2-3; abundance: NA; d_gene: NA; v_gene: TRBV20-1